Following are 9 T cell receptor beta chains from one sample sequenced in a study of T cells in women clearing cervical HPV infection (dated by TCRdb to the late 2010s). Libraries were prepared through the immunoSEQ multiplex PCR assay. Held by TCRdb, this immuneACCESS table contains in-frame sequences only and omits some clones. Under half of the omission traces to an unresolved V gene where checked; the cause of the rest is unknown. The table of this sample itemizes tens of thousands of clones. The ten largest clonotypes hold about 8.8% of the sample. Sequenced input: blood buffy coat. The receptors here all came from a woman between 18 and 69 years old with a cervical HPV16 infection that either progressed to CIN3+ or cleared (not recorded which).

With regard to this clone: The CDR3 is cut off 3 residues early in the read; its end comes from the germline J gene. V is TRBV19 and J is TRBJ1-4; D possibly corresponds to TRBD1 (5 bases). Trimming pared 3 bases from V and 5 bases from J, leaving 10 bases between. The CDR3 consists of 14 residues. Germline CDR1 reads LNHDA; CDR2 reads SQIVND (reference sequence). The CDR3 DNA, read in part, is TGTGCCAGTAGTATCAGGGATACCAATGAAAAA. Its protein is CASSIRDTNEK. The entire CDR3 protein is CASSIRDTNEKLFF.

On this clone: The observed sequence ends 3 residues before the CDR3 terminus, with the missing tail filled in from the germline J gene. The chain joins TRBV20-1 to TRBJ1-1, with unresolved D. The CDR3 spans 12 residues. In germline, CDR1 is DFQATT, CDR2 SNEGSKA (reference sequence). CDR3: CSARDPPREAFF. CDR3 DNA, as far as it was read: TGCAGTGCTAGAGATCCGCCCAGGGAA.

To note about this clone: The CDR3 end is not reached by the read, which stops 3 residues before it; the germline J gene fills it in. The chain carries TRBV19 and TRBJ2-2; a possible D gene is TRBD1 (6 bases). CDR1 and CDR2 (germline): LNHDA, SQIVND (reference sequence). The CDR3 has 15 residues. The CDR3 DNA, read in part, is TGTGCCAGTAGTGCCTCACAGGGAGATTCTTCACCG. Translated, it gives CASSASQGDSSP. The whole CDR3 sequence is CASSASQGDSSPLFF.

Concerning this clone itself: The read ends 3 residues shy of where the CDR3 ends; the end is completed using the germline J gene. The chain recombines TRBV18 with TRBJ2-1; D gene ambiguous. Germline lookup yields CDR1 KGHSH and CDR2 LQKENI. The V and J ends lost 5 bases and 3 bases respectively, with 5 bases between them. This CDR3 has 12 residues. The CDR3 reads CASSISYNEQFF. Incomplete CDR3 DNA: TGTGCCAGCTCAATCAGCTACAATGAG.

The CDR3: CASSLEWGGYGYTF. The CDR3 DNA, read in part, is TGTGCCAGCAGTCTGGAGTGGGGCGGATATGGC. The rearrangement uses TRBV7-9 and TRBJ1-2; possibly TRBD1 for D (5 bases). The read falls 3 residues short of the CDR3 end, and the missing part is taken from the germline J gene. Germline-derived CDR1 and CDR2 are SEHNR and FQNEAQ (reference sequence). V was clipped by 6 bases and J by 5 bases, with 16 bases between them. The CDR3 contains 14 residues.

This clone is classed as medium-sized by frequency. The part of the CDR3 DNA that was read is TGTGCCAGCAGTGAAGGGCTTACCCCCCAAGAGACC. Protein sequence: CASSEGLTPQET. The complete CDR3 reads CASSEGLTPQETQYF. The rearrangement links TRBV2 to TRBJ2-5, with no clear D. The DNA ends 3 residues before the CDR3 does, and the rest of the CDR3 is filled in from the germline J gene. V lost 1 base and J lost 1, with 10 bases in between. Germline CDR1 and CDR2: SNHLY and FYNNEI. The CDR3 totals 15 residues.

About this clone itself: The read stops 3 residues short of the end of the CDR3; the missing end is completed from the germline J gene. The chain employs TRBV11-3 and TRBJ1-1; possibly TRBD1 for D (6 bases). The CDR3 spans 15 residues. Between the trimmed V and J ends, which lost 1 base and 2 bases, there was a span of 11 bases. Germline V gene sequence: CDR1 SGHNT, CDR2 YENEEA. The DNA read from the CDR3 is TGTGCCAGCAGCTTAGGGTTACAGGGAAACACTGAA. Residues: CASSLGLQGNTE. The entire CDR3 sequence reads CASSLGLQGNTEAFF.

Regarding this clone: The read comes to an end 3 residues before the CDR3 does, leaving the germline J gene to fill in the end. The chain has TRBV5-4 and TRBJ1-1; possible D gene TRBD1, 5 bases. Deletions cut 2 bases from V and 6 bases from J, with 11 bases between. The CDR3 runs to 13 residues. The germline V gene encodes CDR1 SGHNT and CDR2 YYREEE (reference sequence). The CDR3 DNA, read in part, is TGTGCCAGCAGCTTCCAGGGATGGGCTGAA. Encoded protein: CASSFQGWAE. The full-length CDR3 reads as CASSFQGWAEAFF.

This CDR3 reads CSATGQGATQPQHF. The CDR3 DNA, read in part, is TGCAGTGCAACGGGACAGGGGGCGACTCAGCCC. The chain couples TRBV20-1 to TRBJ1-5, with TRBD1 matching 12 bases. Coverage ceases 3 residues before the CDR3 finishes, and the germline J gene fills in the end. CDR1 and CDR2 (germline): DFQATT, SNEGSKA (reference sequence). Trimming removed 6 bases from V and 6 bases from J; junction bases left unmatched: 6. There are 14 residues in the CDR3.